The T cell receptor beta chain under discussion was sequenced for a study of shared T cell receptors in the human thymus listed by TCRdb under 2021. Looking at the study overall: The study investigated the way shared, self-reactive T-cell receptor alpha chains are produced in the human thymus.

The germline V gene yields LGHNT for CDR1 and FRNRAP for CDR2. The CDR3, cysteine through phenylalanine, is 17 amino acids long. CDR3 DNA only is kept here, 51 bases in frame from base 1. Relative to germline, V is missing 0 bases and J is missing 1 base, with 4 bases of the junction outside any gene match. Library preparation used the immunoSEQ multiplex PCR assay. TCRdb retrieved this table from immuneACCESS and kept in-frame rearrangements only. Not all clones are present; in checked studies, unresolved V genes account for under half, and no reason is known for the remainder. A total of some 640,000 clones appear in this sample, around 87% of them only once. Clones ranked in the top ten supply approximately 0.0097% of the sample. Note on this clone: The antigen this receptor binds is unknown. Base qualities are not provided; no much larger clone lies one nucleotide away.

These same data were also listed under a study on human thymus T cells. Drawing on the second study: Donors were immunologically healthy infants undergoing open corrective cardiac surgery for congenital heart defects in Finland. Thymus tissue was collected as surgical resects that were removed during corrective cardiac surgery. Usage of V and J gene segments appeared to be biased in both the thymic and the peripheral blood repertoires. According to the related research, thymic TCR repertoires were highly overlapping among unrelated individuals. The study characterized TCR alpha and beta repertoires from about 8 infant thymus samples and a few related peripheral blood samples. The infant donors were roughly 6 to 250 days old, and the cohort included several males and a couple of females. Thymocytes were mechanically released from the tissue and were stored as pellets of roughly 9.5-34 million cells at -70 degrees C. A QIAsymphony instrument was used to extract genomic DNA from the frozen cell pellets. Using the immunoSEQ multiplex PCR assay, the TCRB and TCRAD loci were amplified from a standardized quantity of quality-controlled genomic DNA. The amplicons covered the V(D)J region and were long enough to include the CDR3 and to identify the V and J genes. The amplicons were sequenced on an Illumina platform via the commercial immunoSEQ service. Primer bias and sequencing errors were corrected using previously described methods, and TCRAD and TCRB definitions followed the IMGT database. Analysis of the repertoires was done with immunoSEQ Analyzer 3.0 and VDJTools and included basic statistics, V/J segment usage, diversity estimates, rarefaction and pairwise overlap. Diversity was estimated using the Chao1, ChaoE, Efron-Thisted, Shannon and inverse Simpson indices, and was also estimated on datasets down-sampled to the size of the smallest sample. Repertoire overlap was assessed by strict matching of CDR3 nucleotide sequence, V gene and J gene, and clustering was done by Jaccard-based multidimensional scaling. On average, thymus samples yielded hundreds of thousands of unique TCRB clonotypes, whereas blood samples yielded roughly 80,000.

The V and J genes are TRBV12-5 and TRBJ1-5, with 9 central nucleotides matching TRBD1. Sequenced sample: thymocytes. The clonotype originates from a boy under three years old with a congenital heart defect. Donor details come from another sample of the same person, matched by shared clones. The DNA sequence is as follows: TGTGCTAGTGGTTTGGTCAGGGGGACAGGGAGCAATCAGCCCCAGCATTTT. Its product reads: CASGLVRGTGSNQPQHF. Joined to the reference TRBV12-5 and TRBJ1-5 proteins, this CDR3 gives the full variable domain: DARVTQTPRHKVTEMGQEVTMRCQPILGHNTVFWYRQTMMQGLELLAYFRNRAPLDDSGMPKDRFSAEMPDATLATLKIQPSEPRDSAVYFCASGLVRGTGSNQPQHFGDGTRLSIL.